This T cell receptor (beta chain) was retrieved from a study of T cell changes during pregnancy in multiple sclerosis. Trimming removed 5 bases from V and 4 bases from J, with 17 bases in between. Germline assignment: CDR1 SGHTA and CDR2 FQGTGA. The CDR3 extends over 15 amino acids. Assay: immunoSEQ multiplex PCR; the TCRdb copy retains only in-frame clones and omits some. The sample yields approximately 63,000 clones, about nine tenths seen once. This clonotype was obtained from a female donor in good health, enrolled as a control in a pregnancy study. Sample: peripheral blood, taken in the third trimester of pregnancy. V is TRBV7-3 and J is TRBJ1-1; D possibly corresponds to TRBD1 (5 bases). CDR3 nucleotide sequence: TGTGCCAGCAGCCCTACGTTGGGGGGTGGCACTGAAGCTTTCTTT. It translates to CASSPTLGGGTEAFF. Supplemented by reference TRBV7-3 and TRBJ1-1, the full variable domain reads GAGVSQTPSNKVTEKGKYVELRCDPISGHTALYWYRQSLGQGPEFLIYFQGTGAADDSGLPNDRFFAVRPEGSVSTLKIQRTERGDSAVYLCASSPTLGGGTEAFFGQGTRLTVV.